This T cell receptor beta chain stems from a study of graft-versus-host responses after intestinal transplantation. Study-wide context: Recipients were given multivisceral, liver-intestinal, or isolated intestinal transplants. Anti-thymocyte globulin induction, then tacrolimus and steroids for two to four years, went to all recipients. Regarding the study as a whole: Early after transplant, HvG declines were associated with peak levels of circulating GvH clones.

Data came from immunoSEQ multiplex PCR; TCRdb stores just in-frame clones and leaves some out. The sample consists of roughly 15,000 clones, 30% to 40% of them appearing once. The culture paired about 200,000 irradiated violet-dye-labeled stimulators with about 200,000 CFSE-labeled responders. After mixed lymphocyte reaction, dividing CD4+ and CD8+ responder T cells were sorted. The material sequenced was alloreactive CD8+ T cells from a mixed lymphocyte reaction culture, taken before intestinal transplant. Subset meaning: CFSE-low proliferating T cells sorted from roughly 6-day pre-transplant mixed lymphocyte reaction (GvH or HvG direction). The clonotype comes from a human patient who received an intestinal transplant.

The chain's CDR3 is CSVVAGYGYTF. DNA for the CDR3: TGCAGCGTTGTGGCGGGGTATGGCTACACCTTC. This chain uses TRBV29-1 with TRBJ1-2; D unclear. CDR1 SQVTM and CDR2 ANQGSEA come from the germline V gene. There are 11 residues in the CDR3. Trimming removed 4 bases from V and 5 bases from J, with 8 bases in between. The full variable domain, its missing parts supplied by reference TRBV29-1 and TRBJ1-2, is SAVISQKPSRDICQRGTSLTIQCQVDSQVTMMFWYRQQPGQSLTLIATANQGSEATYESGFVIDKFPISRPNLTFSTLTVSNMSPEDSSIYLCSVVAGYGYTFGSGTRLTVV.